This T cell receptor (beta chain) was observed in a study of PD-L1 blockade in urothelial cancer. The wider study: Patients started atezolizumab around 2014, 1,200 mg intravenously every 3 weeks.

V was pared by 7 bases and J by 0 bases, with 4 bases of the junction left unmatched. The V gene's germline CDR1 is SNHLY and CDR2 FYNNEI. The CDR3 contains 16 residues. Repertoires were generated with immunoSEQ multiplex PCR, while TCRdb's copy carries only in-frame clones and drops some. This sample has over 75,000 clones; about 85% occur once, and the top ten carry around 14%. This sample's time point: pretreatment peripheral blood. This TCR was recovered from a man between 60 and 75 years old with urothelial cancer. The chain carries TRBV2 and TRBJ1-4; 11 bases fit TRBD1. The input for sequencing was PBMCs, taken around atezolizumab (anti-PD-L1) treatment. CDR3 coding DNA: TGTGCCAGCACCGGGGACAGGGGGACAACTAATGAAAAACTGTTTTTT. This translates into CASTGDRGTTNEKLFF.